The rows below give T cell receptor beta chains drawn from one sample of a study of T cell responses to AZD1222 COVID-19 vaccine. The table came from immunoSEQ multiplex PCR; TCRdb's copy has only in-frame clones and leaves some out. The sample lists 45,000 to 60,000 clones, more than 80% occurring once. This sample comprised peripheral blood, obtained on day 0 of AZD1222 vaccination. The receptors shown here come from an adult in good health. The CDR3 runs from the conserved cysteine through the conserved F or W. A D gene is named only where the DNA matches it firmly. Clone size, where shown, is once, few, many, or a class for clones that have expanded.

j_call | v_call | clone_size | d_call | cdr3_nt | cdr3_aa
TRBJ2-2 | TRBV27 | - | - | TGTGCCAGCAGAAGGGGTTTGTTCACCGGGGAGCTGTTTTTT | CASRRGLFTGELFF
TRBJ1-6 | TRBV6-1 | - | - | TGTGCCAGCAGTGACTTAATGAGGGGCTTATCCAATCCACCCCTCTACTTT | CASSDLMRGLSNPPLYF
TRBJ2-7 | TRBV9 | - | - | TGTGCCAGCAGCGTAGAAGTTTGGGGGAATTTGCACGAGCAGTACTTC | CASSVEVWGNLHEQYF
TRBJ2-7 | TRBV3-1/TRBV3-2 | - | TRBD2 | TGTGCCAGCAGCCTTGGGACTAGCGGGGTCTACGAGCAGTACTTC | CASSLGTSGVYEQYF
TRBJ1-4 | TRBV28 | - | - | TGTGCCACGGGTGAGTTGGGTGAAAAACTGTTTTTT | CATGELGEKLFF
TRBJ2-1 | TRBV27 | few | - | TGTGCCAGCAGTGTGTACAATGAGCAGTTCTTC | CASSVYNEQFF
TRBJ2-7 | TRBV20-1 | - | TRBD1 | TGCAGTGCTAGTGGAACCGGGACAGGCTCCTACGAGCAGTACTTC | CSASGTGTGSYEQYF
TRBJ2-2 | TRBV5-3 | - | TRBD2 | TGTGCCAGAAGCCTCCCGTTCATTTCCCAGCGGGAGGAATCGAACACCGGGGAGCTGTTTTTT | CARSLPFISQREESNTGELFF
TRBJ1-2 | TRBV25-1 | few | TRBD1 | TGTGCCAGCTCCCCCGGGACAGGGTTTGTCTACACCTTC | CASSPGTGFVYTF
TRBJ1-4 | TRBV4-2 | - | - | TGTGCCAGCAGCCAAGGAGGGGTGTCAGGTGAAAAACTGTTTTTT | CASSQGGVSGEKLFF
TRBJ1-2 | TRBV5-8 | once | - | TGTGCCAGCAGCTTGGTTCTGAATAACTATGGCTACACCTTC | CASSLVLNNYGYTF
TRBJ1-3 | TRBV6-5 | - | - | TGTGCCAGCAGTTACTCGGTTGCATCCACCATATATTTT | CASSYSVASTIYF
TRBJ1-4 | TRBV28 | - | - | TGTGCCAGCAGTGTCGACGGAGCCCTTAATGAAAAACTGTTTTTT | CASSVDGALNEKLFF
TRBJ1-2 | TRBV6-5 | - | TRBD1 | TGTGCCAGCAGCCTCTCTAGACAGGGGGCGCAGGGCTACACCTTC | CASSLSRQGAQGYTF
TRBJ1-5 | TRBV30 | - | - | TGTGCCTGGAGTCCCAACAGTGATCAGCCCCAGCATTTT | CAWSPNSDQPQHF
TRBJ1-1 | TRBV19 | - | TRBD1 | TGTGCCAGTAGGAGACAGGGTCGTAACACTGAAGCTTTCTTT | CASRRQGRNTEAFF
TRBJ1-6 | TRBV6-5 | - | - | TGTGCCAGCAGTCGTTTAAGGGGTTCACCCCTCCACTTT | CASSRLRGSPLHF
TRBJ2-5 | TRBV12-3/TRBV12-4 | - | TRBD2 | TGTGCCAGCAGTACTAGCGGGAGGGAGACCCAGTACTTC | CASSTSGRETQYF
TRBJ1-1 | TRBV6-1 | - | TRBD1 | TGTGCCAGCAGTGAGGTCGGGACAGTGAACACTGAAGCTTTCTTT | CASSEVGTVNTEAFF
TRBJ1-2 | TRBV3-1/TRBV3-2 | few | - | TGTGCCAGCAGCCAAGCAGGGCTCTACACCTTC | CASSQAGLYTF
TRBJ1-4 | TRBV5-4 | - | - | TGTGCCAGCAGCTCAGGGATCTCTAATGAAAAACTGTTTTTT | CASSSGISNEKLFF
TRBJ1-1 | TRBV25-1 | - | - | TGTGCCAGCAGTGCTACCGTGGGGGGGAACACTGAAGCTTTCTTT | CASSATVGGNTEAFF
TRBJ1-1 | TRBV9 | - | - | TGTGCCAGCAGCGTAGCCGGTCGGGGGCTCACTGAAGCTTTCTTT | CASSVAGRGLTEAFF
TRBJ2-7 | TRBV20-1 | - | - | TGCAGTGCTAGTGGAGTACGGGTCTACGAGCAGTACTTC | CSASGVRVYEQYF
TRBJ1-5 | TRBV28 | - | - | TGTGCCAGCAGTTTCTTGTACAGGGAAGGCAATCAGCCCCAGCATTTT | CASSFLYREGNQPQHF
TRBJ2-1 | TRBV10-3 | once | TRBD2 | TGTGCCATCAGCCTAGCGGCCTCCTACAATGAGCAGTTCTTC | CAISLAASYNEQFF
TRBJ1-2 | TRBV10-3 | few | TRBD1 | TGTGCCATCCTTGGGACAGACCCTAGGTATGGCTACACCTTC | CAILGTDPRYGYTF
TRBJ2-7 | TRBV10-3 | few | - | TGTGCCATCAGTGAGACCGGGACCACACCTACGGGAGAGCAGTACTTC | CAISETGTTPTGEQYF
TRBJ2-7 | TRBV5-6 | - | - | TGTGCCAGCAGCCCGGGGACGGGAAGGGTCTACGAGCAGTACTTC | CASSPGTGRVYEQYF
TRBJ1-4 | TRBV28 | - | TRBD1 | TGTGCCAGCAACCTAGGACAGGGGGTTGAAAAACTGTTTTTT | CASNLGQGVEKLFF
TRBJ2-7 | TRBV6-5 | - | - | TGTGCCAGCAGTTACTCGAGACCAGACTACGAGCAGTACTTC | CASSYSRPDYEQYF
TRBJ2-2 | TRBV5-1 | - | TRBD1 | TGCGCCAGCAGCTTAGGACAGGGCTTAAACACCGGGGAGCTGTTTTTT | CASSLGQGLNTGELFF
TRBJ1-4 | TRBV4-1 | - | - | TGCGCCAGCAGCCAGCAGGGGACCCTTAATGAAAAACTGTTTTTT | CASSQQGTLNEKLFF
TRBJ2-3 | TRBV18 | - | TRBD1 | TGTGCCAGCTCACCACCTAGCGAACCTTCAGGGGGTACGCAGTATTTT | CASSPPSEPSGGTQYF
TRBJ1-5 | TRBV29-1 | - | - | TGCAGCGTTCTTACAGGGTTGCATCAGCCCCAGCATTTT | CSVLTGLHQPQHF
TRBJ2-5 | TRBV10-3 | - | TRBD1 | TGTGCCATCAGAGAAACAGGGGTGGGCGAGACCCAGTACTTC | CAIRETGVGETQYF
TRBJ1-6 | TRBV7-2 | - | - | TGTGCCAGCAGCTTCTCCCCCCCATCACCCCTCCACTTT | CASSFSPPSPLHF
TRBJ1-2 | TRBV28 | - | - | TGTGCCAGCAGTTTGGTTCCGGGAGCCGGCTACACCTTC | CASSLVPGAGYTF
TRBJ1-1 | TRBV9 | - | - | TGTGCCAGCAGCGGCTCTGTGAACACTGAAGCTTTCTTT | CASSGSVNTEAFF
TRBJ2-5 | TRBV30 | - | TRBD2 | TGTGCCTGGACCCCGGGAGGGGCTAGTCTCCAAGAGACCCAGTACTTC | CAWTPGGASLQETQYF